These T cell receptor beta chains were read from a single sample in a study of beta chain features in type 1 diabetes. The repertoire was sequenced with immunoSEQ multiplex PCR; TCRdb's copy has only in-frame clones and lacks some. The sample consists of some 160,000 clones, around 9% of them appearing once. Sequences were obtained from central memory CD4+ T cells from blood. Every receptor here comes from a woman between 25 and 40 years old with type 1 diabetes. CDR3s include the opening cysteine and the closing phenylalanine or tryptophan. D genes are given only for firm matches. Clone sizes are given selectively: once, few, many, or a class where the clone is expanded.

v_call	j_call	clone_size	d_call	cdr3_nt	cdr3_aa
TRBV21-1	TRBJ1-1	few	-	TGTGCCAGCAGCAAAGCGAGGGTTAGCACTGAAGCTTTCTTT	CASSKARVSTEAFF
TRBV5-6	TRBJ1-1	-	-	TGTGCCAGCAGCTTAGGGCTAGGGGATATGAACACTGAAGCTTTCTTT	CASSLGLGDMNTEAFF
TRBV6-5	TRBJ1-1	-	-	TGTGCCAGCAGTTACCAGGGGTTGGGCATGAACACTGAAGCTTTCTTT	CASSYQGLGMNTEAFF
TRBV4-1	TRBJ2-1	-	-	TGCGCCAGCAGCCAGATTAGAATCCTCTACAATGAGCAGTTCTTC	CASSQIRILYNEQFF
TRBV9	TRBJ1-5	few	-	TGTGCCAGCAGCGTAGCCGGAGGCCAGCCCCAGCATTTT	CASSVAGGQPQHF
TRBV19	TRBJ2-2	few	-	TGTGCCAGTGTACCTGACAGAGCGAACACCGGGGAGCTGTTTTTT	CASVPDRANTGELFF
TRBV25-1	TRBJ1-2	-	TRBD1	TGTGCCAGCAGTACACAGGGGGGCTATGGCTACACCTTC	CASSTQGGYGYTF
TRBV2	TRBJ1-1	-	-	TGTGCCAGCACCGATCGGGGGGCTGGCACTGAAGCTTTCTTT	CASTDRGAGTEAFF
TRBV18	TRBJ2-7	few	TRBD1	TGTGCCAGCTCACCCTGGACAGGGGGCAACGACGAGCAGTACTTC	CASSPWTGGNDEQYF
TRBV6-5	TRBJ1-2	-	TRBD1	TGTGCCAGCATCGGGGGTCAGGGGGCGCATGGCTACACCTTC	CASIGGQGAHGYTF
TRBV7-9	TRBJ1-2	-	-	TGTGCCAGCAGCGCGATAAGACAGGCTAACTATGGCTACACCTTC	CASSAIRQANYGYTF
TRBV29-1	TRBJ1-1	few	TRBD1	TGCAGCGGCAACAGGGGAGGAACTGAAGCTTTCTTT	CSGNRGGTEAFF
TRBV28	TRBJ2-6	-	-	TGTGCCAGCAGTTTGGAAGGAGGGCGTGGGGCCAACGTCCTGACTTTC	CASSLEGGRGANVLTF
TRBV9	TRBJ2-2	-	-	TGTGCCAGCCGGGGATCGACCAACACCGGGGAGCTGTTTTTT	CASRGSTNTGELFF
TRBV18	TRBJ1-2	-	-	TGTGCCAGCTCACCACCCTGGGCTCCTAACTATGGCTACACCTTC	CASSPPWAPNYGYTF
TRBV25-1	TRBJ2-7	few	TRBD1	TGTGCCAGCAGTGAATATAGGGGGCGCTACGAGCAGTACTTC	CASSEYRGRYEQYF
TRBV7-8	TRBJ2-7	-	TRBD2	TGTGCCAGCAGCTTCGGACTAGCGGGGCTCTACGAGCAGTACTTC	CASSFGLAGLYEQYF
TRBV11-2	TRBJ2-1	few	TRBD1	TGTGCCAGCAGCCCGACAGGGGGCTATAGCAATGAGCAGTTCTTC	CASSPTGGYSNEQFF
TRBV7-2	TRBJ1-5	few	TRBD1	TGTGCCAGCAGCTTAGACAGGGGGCATCAGCCCCAGCATTTT	CASSLDRGHQPQHF
TRBV2	TRBJ2-3	few	TRBD2	TGTGCCAGCAGTTTAGCGGGAGGATCAACAGATACGCAGTATTTT	CASSLAGGSTDTQYF
TRBV5-1	TRBJ2-7	-	-	TGCGCCAGCAGGTCGGAGGCCTACGAGCAGTACTTC	CASRSEAYEQYF
TRBV21-1	TRBJ2-3	-	-	TGTGCCAGCAGCAAGTTTTGTAGCGGGAGTAACAAAGAGTGGGGAGATACGCAGTATTTT	CASSKFCSGSNKEWGDTQYF
TRBV18	TRBJ1-4	few	-	TGTGCCAGCTCACCAAAAGGAGGGGATGAAAAACTGTTTTTT	CASSPKGGDEKLFF
TRBV6-5	TRBJ2-7	few	-	TGTGCCAGCAGTTACTCCCGCCAGATGTTCTCCTACGAGCAGTACTTC	CASSYSRQMFSYEQYF
TRBV20-1	TRBJ2-3	few	-	TGCAGTTTTACGGGCACAGATACGCAGTATTTT	CSFTGTDTQYF
TRBV19	TRBJ2-4	-	-	TGTGCCAGTAGCACGCAACAGGGTGACATTCAGTACTTC	CASSTQQGDIQYF
TRBV7-8	TRBJ2-3	few	-	TGTGCCAGCAGACAGGGCGGAGATACGCAGTATTTT	CASRQGGDTQYF
TRBV7-3	TRBJ2-5	few	-	TGTGCCAGCAGCCAGGGCCCACCAGAGACCCAGTACTTC	CASSQGPPETQYF
TRBV5-1	TRBJ2-1	few	TRBD2	TGCGCCAGCAGCTTGGGGATGACTAGCGGCACGAATGAGCAGTTCTTC	CASSLGMTSGTNEQFF
TRBV7-9	TRBJ2-7	-	-	TGTGCCAGCAGCTTAGCTATATGGGGCAGGGAGGTTTCGGATTACGAGCAGTACTTC	CASSLAIWGREVSDYEQYF
TRBV6-6	TRBJ2-7	-	TRBD2	TGTGCCAGCAGTTACGAGGCTAGCGGGAGCAACGAGCAGTACTTC	CASSYEASGSNEQYF
TRBV10-3	TRBJ2-5	few	TRBD1	TGTGCCATCAGGGGACAGGAGGAAGAGACCCAGTACTTC	CAIRGQEEETQYF
TRBV19	TRBJ2-7	few	-	TGTGCCAGTAGTTTCCCAGGAGGGACCTACGAGCAGTACTTC	CASSFPGGTYEQYF
TRBV5-1	TRBJ2-1	few	TRBD2	TGCGCCAGCAGCTCGTTATTTAGCGGGAGGGCGGGCAATGAGCAGTTCTTC	CASSSLFSGRAGNEQFF
TRBV28	TRBJ2-7	-	-	TGTGCCAGCAGTTTAAGTGGAGAGGACGAGCAGTACTTC	CASSLSGEDEQYF
TRBV5-1	TRBJ2-7	few	-	TGCGCCAGCAGCTTGGGGGGCAGGAACGAGCAGTACTTC	CASSLGGRNEQYF
TRBV2	TRBJ2-7	-	-	TGTGCCAGCAGTGGTACCGGGAACTACGAGCAGTACTTC	CASSGTGNYEQYF
TRBV4-1	TRBJ1-2	-	-	TGCGCCAGCAGCCGGGGGGAGGGATCCAACTATGGCTACACCTTC	CASSRGEGSNYGYTF
TRBV2	TRBJ2-7	few	-	TGTGCCAGCAAAGACTACTACGAGCAGTACTTC	CASKDYYEQYF
TRBV6-1	TRBJ2-1	-	TRBD2	TGTGCCAGCGAGCGGGAGCTTAGAACTGAGCAGTTCTTC	CASERELRTEQFF
TRBV11-2	TRBJ1-1	-	TRBD1	TGTGCCAGCAGCTGGGACAGGGACCATGAAGCTTTCTTT	CASSWDRDHEAFF
TRBV4-2	TRBJ2-1	-	-	TGTGCCAGCAGCTTAGACAAGGCCTACAATGAGCAGTTCTTC	CASSLDKAYNEQFF
TRBV9	TRBJ2-1	-	TRBD2	TGTGCCAGCAGCGGATTAGCGGGAGGCTCCTACAATGAGCAGTTCTTC	CASSGLAGGSYNEQFF
TRBV19	TRBJ2-5	-	TRBD1	TGTGCCAGTAGCCCGGCCCAGGGGGTACACCAAGAGACCCAGTACTTC	CASSPAQGVHQETQYF
TRBV11-2	TRBJ2-1	-	-	TGTGCCAGCAGCCCAGAGGCAGGGGACAATGAGCAGTTCTTC	CASSPEAGDNEQFF
TRBV10-3	TRBJ2-1	-	TRBD2	TGTGCCATCAGTGAAGGGGCAGCGGGATCGGCCCAAAATGAGCAGTTCTTC	CAISEGAAGSAQNEQFF
TRBV18	TRBJ2-7	few	-	TGTGCCAGCTGGGACTCCCGCTCCTACGAGCAGTACTTC	CASWDSRSYEQYF
TRBV6-5	TRBJ2-1	few	-	TGTGCCAGCAGTTACTCAAGGGGCAGGGACAATGAGCAGTTCTTC	CASSYSRGRDNEQFF
TRBV5-1	TRBJ2-3	-	TRBD2	TGCGCCAGCAGCTTGGATAGCGGGACTAGGACAGATACGCAGTATTTT	CASSLDSGTRTDTQYF
TRBV28	TRBJ2-2	few	TRBD2	TGTGCCAGCAGTTTTTGGGGAGGGCTTACCGGGGAGCTGTTTTTT	CASSFWGGLTGELFF
TRBV7-6	TRBJ1-3	few	-	TGTGCCAGCAGCCCCCCCACTCCAGGGAACACCATATATTTT	CASSPPTPGNTIYF
TRBV28	TRBJ1-4	few	-	TGTGCCAGCCGGACGGGGTGGGAAAAACTGTTTTTT	CASRTGWEKLFF
TRBV18	TRBJ1-5	few	-	TGTGCCAGCTCACCACGAGTTTCAGGGCCCCTTAGCAATCAGCCCCAGCATTTT	CASSPRVSGPLSNQPQHF